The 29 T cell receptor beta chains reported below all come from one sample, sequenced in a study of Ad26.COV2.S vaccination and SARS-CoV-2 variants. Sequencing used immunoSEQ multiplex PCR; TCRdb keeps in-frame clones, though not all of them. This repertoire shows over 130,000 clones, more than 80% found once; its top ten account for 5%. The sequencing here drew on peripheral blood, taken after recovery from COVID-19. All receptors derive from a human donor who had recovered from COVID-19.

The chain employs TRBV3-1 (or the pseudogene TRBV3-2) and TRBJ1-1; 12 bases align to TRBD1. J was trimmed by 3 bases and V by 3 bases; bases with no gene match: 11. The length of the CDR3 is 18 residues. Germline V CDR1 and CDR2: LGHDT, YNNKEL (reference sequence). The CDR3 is CASSHLPGQGAGDTEAFF. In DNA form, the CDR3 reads TGTGCCAGCAGCCATCTCCCGGGACAGGGGGCTGGAGACACTGAAGCTTTCTTT.

CDR3 nucleotide sequence: TGTGCCAGCGCTGAGAGCGGGACAGGACCTTTTGAGCCCCAGCATTTT. This encodes CASAESGTGPFEPQHF. The chain carries TRBV2 and TRBJ1-5, with 8 bases lining up with TRBD1. From germline, CDR1 is SNHLY and CDR2 FYNNEI. The CDR3 runs to 16 residues. The V and J ends lost 8 bases and 8 bases, in that order; junction bases with no gene match: 17.

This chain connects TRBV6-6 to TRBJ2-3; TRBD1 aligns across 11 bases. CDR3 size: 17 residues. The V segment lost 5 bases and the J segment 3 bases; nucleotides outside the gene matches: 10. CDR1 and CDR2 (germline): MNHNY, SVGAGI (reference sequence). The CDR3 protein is CASSPRGTGGNTDTQYF. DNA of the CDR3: TGTGCCAGCAGTCCCCGCGGGACAGGGGGTAATACAGATACGCAGTATTTT.

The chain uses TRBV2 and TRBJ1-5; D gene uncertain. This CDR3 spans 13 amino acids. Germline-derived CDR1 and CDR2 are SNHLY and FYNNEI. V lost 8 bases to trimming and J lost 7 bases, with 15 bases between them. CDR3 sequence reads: CASSIGMGQPQHF. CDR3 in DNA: TGTGCCAGCTCGATAGGGATGGGACAGCCCCAGCATTTT.

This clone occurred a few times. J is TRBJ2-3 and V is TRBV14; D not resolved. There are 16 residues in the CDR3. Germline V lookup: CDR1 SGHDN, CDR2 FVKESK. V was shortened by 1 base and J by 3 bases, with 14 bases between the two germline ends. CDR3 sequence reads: CASSQGPLFLTDTQYF. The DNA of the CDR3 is TGTGCCAGCAGCCAAGGCCCCCTTTTCCTGACAGATACGCAGTATTTT.

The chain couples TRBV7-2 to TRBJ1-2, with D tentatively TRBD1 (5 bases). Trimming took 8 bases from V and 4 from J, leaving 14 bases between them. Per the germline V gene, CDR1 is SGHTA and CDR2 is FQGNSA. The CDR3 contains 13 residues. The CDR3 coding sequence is TGTGCCAGCGGCAGGGACGTTTTCTATGGCTACACCTTC. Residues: CASGRDVFYGYTF.

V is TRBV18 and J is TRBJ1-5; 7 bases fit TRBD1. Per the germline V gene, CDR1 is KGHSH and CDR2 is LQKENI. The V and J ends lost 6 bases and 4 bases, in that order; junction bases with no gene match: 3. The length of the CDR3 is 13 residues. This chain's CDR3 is CASSTGENQPQHF. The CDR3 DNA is TGTGCCAGCTCCACAGGGGAAAATCAGCCCCAGCATTTT.

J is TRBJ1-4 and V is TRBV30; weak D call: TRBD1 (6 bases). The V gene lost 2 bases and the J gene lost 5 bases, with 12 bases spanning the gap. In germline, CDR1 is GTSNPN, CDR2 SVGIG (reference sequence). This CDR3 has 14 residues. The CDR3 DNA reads TGTGCCTGGAGTCTACAGGGTCTCAATGAAAAACTGTTTTTT. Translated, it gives CAWSLQGLNEKLFF.

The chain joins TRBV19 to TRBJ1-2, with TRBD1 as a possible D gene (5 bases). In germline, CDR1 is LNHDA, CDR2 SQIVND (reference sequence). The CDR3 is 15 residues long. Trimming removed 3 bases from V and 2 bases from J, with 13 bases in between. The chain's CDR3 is CASSIGVDRNYGYTF. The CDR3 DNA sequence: TGTGCCAGTAGTATCGGTGTTGACAGAAACTATGGCTACACCTTC.

In DNA, the CDR3 is TGTGCCAGCACCCTAGACAGGGGAACCTACAATGAGCAGTTCTTC. Protein product: CASTLDRGTYNEQFF. V gene TRBV6-5 combines with J gene TRBJ2-1; 8 bases agree with TRBD1. The CDR3 runs 15 residues. Germline loops: CDR1 MNHEY, CDR2 SVGAGI. After removal of 7 bases from V and 2 bases from J, the junction contained 7 bases not matched to a gene.

CDR3 region: CASSLARRRERGSAKNIQYF. CDR3 nucleotides: TGTGCCAGCAGCTTAGCGCGTCGCAGGGAGAGGGGTTCTGCCAAAAACATTCAGTACTTC. The genes are TRBV7-8 and TRBJ2-4; TRBD1 or TRBD2 may be the D gene (5 bases each). CDR1 and CDR2 (germline): SGHVS, FQNEAQ. CDR3 size: 20 residues. V was pared by 0 bases and J by 1 base, with 22 bases between.

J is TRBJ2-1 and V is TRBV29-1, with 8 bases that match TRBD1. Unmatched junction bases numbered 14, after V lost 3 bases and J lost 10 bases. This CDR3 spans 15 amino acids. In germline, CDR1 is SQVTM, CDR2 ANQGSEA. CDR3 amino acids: CSVDRGTGARAEQFF. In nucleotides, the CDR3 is TGCAGCGTTGATAGGGGGACAGGAGCGCGGGCCGAGCAGTTCTTC.

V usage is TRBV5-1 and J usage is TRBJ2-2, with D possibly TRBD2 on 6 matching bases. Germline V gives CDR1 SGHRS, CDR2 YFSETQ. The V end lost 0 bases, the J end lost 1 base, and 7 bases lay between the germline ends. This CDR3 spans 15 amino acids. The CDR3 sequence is CASSLAGLNTGELFF. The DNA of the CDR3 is TGCGCCAGCAGCTTGGCGGGACTGAACACCGGGGAGCTGTTTTTT.

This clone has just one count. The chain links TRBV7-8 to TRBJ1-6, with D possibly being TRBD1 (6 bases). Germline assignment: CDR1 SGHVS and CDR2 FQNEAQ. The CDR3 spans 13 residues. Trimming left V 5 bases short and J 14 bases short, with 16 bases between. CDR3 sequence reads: CASSRFWGDTLHF. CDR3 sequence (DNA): TGTGCCAGCAGCCGCTTCTGGGGGGACACCCTCCACTTT.

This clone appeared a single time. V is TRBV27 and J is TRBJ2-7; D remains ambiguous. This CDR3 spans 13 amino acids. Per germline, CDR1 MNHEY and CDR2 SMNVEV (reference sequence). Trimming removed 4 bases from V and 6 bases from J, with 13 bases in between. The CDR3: CASSWSVGSEQYF. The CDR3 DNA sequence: TGTGCCAGCAGTTGGTCCGTTGGGTCCGAGCAGTACTTC.

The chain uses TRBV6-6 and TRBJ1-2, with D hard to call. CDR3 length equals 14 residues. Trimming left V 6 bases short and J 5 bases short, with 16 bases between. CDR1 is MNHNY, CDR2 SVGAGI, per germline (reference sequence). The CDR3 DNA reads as TGTGCCAGCAGCCTCGACGGATCCTATTATGGCTACACCTTC. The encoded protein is CASSLDGSYYGYTF.

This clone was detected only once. CDR3 residues: CASSQERGGGYTF. The CDR3 DNA reads TGCGCCAGCAGCCAAGAGAGGGGGGGTGGCTACACCTTC. V gene TRBV4-3 combines with J gene TRBJ1-2; perhaps TRBD1 as D (6 bases). Per germline, CDR1 LGHNA and CDR2 YSLEER. V lost 0 bases and J lost 7, with 9 bases in between. This CDR3 contains 13 residues.

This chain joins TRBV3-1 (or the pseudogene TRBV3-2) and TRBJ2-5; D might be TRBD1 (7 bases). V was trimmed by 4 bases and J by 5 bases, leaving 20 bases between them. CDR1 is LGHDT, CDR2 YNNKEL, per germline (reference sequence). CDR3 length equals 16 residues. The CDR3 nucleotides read TGTGCCAGCAGCCTCAGTGTTGAGACAGGGAGGGAGACCCAGTACTTC. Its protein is CASSLSVETGRETQYF.

CDR3 sequence: CAWTPLTGRITEAFF. The CDR3 DNA is TGTGCCTGGACTCCTTTGACAGGTAGAATCACTGAAGCTTTCTTT. The J gene is TRBJ1-1, the V gene TRBV30; tentatively, D is TRBD1 (6 bases). The CDR3 contains 15 residues. The germline V and J ends were trimmed by 4 bases and 4 bases, with 19 bases remaining between them. Germline-derived CDR1 and CDR2 are GTSNPN and SVGIG (reference sequence). Combining the CDR3 with reference TRBV30 and TRBJ1-1 gives the whole variable domain SQTIHQWPATLVQPVGSPLSLECTVEGTSNPNLYWYRQAAGRGLQLLFYSVGIGQISSEVPQNLSASRPQDRQFILSSKKLLLSDSGFYLCAWTPLTGRITEAFFGQGTRLTVV.

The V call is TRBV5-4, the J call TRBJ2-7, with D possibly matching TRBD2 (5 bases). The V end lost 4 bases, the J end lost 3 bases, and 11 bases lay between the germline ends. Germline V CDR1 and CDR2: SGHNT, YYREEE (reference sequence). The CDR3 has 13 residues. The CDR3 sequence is CASSGGLVYEQYF. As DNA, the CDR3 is TGTGCCAGCAGCGGCGGGTTGGTCTACGAGCAGTACTTC.

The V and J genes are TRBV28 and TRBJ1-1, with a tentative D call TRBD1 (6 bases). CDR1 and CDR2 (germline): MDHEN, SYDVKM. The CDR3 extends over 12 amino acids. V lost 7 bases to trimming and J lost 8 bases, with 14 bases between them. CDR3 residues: CASTLRTEEAFF. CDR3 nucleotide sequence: TGTGCCAGCACCCTCCGGACAGAAGAAGCTTTCTTT.

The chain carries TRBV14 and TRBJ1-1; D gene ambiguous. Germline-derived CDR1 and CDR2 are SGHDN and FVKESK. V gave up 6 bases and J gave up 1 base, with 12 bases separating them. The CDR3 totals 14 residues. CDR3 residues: CASRGDTPNTEAFF. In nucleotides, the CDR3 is TGTGCCAGCAGAGGCGACACTCCGAACACTGAAGCTTTCTTT.

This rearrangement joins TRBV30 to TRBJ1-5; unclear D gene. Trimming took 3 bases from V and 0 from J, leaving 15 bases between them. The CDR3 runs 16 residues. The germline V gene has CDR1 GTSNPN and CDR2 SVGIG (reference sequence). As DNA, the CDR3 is TGTGCCTGGAGGGGGTCGGGATCGAATAGCAATCAGCCCCAGCATTTT. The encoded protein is CAWRGSGSNSNQPQHF.

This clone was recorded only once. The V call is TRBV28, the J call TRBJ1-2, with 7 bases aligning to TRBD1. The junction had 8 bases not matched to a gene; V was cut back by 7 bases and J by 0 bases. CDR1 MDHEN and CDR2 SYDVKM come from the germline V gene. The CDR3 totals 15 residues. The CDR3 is CASKKQGPPNYGYTF. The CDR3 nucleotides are TGTGCCAGCAAGAAACAGGGGCCCCCTAACTATGGCTACACCTTC.

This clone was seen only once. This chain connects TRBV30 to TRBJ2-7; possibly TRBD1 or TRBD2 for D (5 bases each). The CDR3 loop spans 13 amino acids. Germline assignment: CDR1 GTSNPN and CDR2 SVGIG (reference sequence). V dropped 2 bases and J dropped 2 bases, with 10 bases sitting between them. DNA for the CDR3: TGTGCCTGGAGTTCTGGGGACCCCTACGAGCAGTACTTC. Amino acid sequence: CAWSSGDPYEQYF.

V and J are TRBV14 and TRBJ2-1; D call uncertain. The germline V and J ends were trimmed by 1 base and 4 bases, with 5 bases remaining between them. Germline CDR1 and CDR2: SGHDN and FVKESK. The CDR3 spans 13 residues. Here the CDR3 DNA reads TGTGCCAGCAGCCAAGTGATATACAATGAGCAGTTCTTC. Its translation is CASSQVIYNEQFF.

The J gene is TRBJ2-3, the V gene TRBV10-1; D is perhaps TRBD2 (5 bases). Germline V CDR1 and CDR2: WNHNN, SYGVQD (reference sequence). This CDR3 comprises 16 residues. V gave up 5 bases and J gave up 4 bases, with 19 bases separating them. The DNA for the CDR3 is TGCGCCAGCAGTATCAATTCGGGGATGGGAGCAGATACGCAGTATTTT. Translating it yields CASSINSGMGADTQYF.

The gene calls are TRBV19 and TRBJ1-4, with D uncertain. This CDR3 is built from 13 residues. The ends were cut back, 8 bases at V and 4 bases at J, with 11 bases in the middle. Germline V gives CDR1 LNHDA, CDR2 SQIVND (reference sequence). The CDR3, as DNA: TGTGCCAGTGCCCCCCGATTTAATGAAAAACTGTTTTTT. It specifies CASAPRFNEKLFF.

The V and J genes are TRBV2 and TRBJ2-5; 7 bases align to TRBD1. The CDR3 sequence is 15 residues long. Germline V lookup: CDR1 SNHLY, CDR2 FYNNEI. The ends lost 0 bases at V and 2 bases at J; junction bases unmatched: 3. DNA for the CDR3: TGTGCCAGCAGTGAAGCGACAGGGCTTCAAGAGACCCAGTACTTC. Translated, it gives CASSEATGLQETQYF. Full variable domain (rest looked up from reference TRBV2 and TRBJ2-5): EPEVTQTPSHQVTQMGQEVILRCVPISNHLYFYWYRQILGQKVEFLVSFYNNEISEKSEIFDDQFSVERPDGSNFTLKIRSTKLEDSAMYFCASSEATGLQETQYFGPGTRLLVL.